Reported below is one T cell receptor beta chain. The germline CDR1 and CDR2 sequences are SQVTM and ANQGSEA. CDR3 length: 13 residues. V was clipped by 7 bases and J by 4 bases, with 16 bases between them. The PCR had 60 Vbeta and 13 Jbeta primers. The repertoire was sequenced with immunoSEQ multiplex PCR; TCRdb's copy has only in-frame clones and lacks some. The sample table sets out roughly 76,000 clones. This sample is drawn from a study of cytomegalovirus exposure and HLA in healthy donors. The sequenced sample was PBMCs. This clonotype was obtained from a female donor in good health and CMV-seropositive. This rearrangement joins TRBV29-1 to TRBJ1-2, with D hard to call. Here the CDR3 reads CSDGSLRGYGYTF. The CDR3 nucleotides are TGCAGCGACGGCTCTCTAAGAGGCTATGGCTACACCTTC.